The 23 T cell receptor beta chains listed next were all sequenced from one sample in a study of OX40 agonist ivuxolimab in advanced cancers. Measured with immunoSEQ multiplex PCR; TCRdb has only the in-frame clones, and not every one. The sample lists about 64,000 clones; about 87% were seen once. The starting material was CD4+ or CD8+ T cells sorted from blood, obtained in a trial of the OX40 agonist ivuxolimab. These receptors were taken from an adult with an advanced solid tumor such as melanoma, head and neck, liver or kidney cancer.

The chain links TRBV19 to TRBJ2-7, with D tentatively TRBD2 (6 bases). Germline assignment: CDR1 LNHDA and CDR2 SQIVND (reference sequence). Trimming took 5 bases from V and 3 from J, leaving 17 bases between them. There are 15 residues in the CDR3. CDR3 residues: CASSEPGLSGYEQYF. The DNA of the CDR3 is TGTGCCAGTAGTGAACCGGGACTTTCCGGCTACGAGCAGTACTTC.

The CDR3 loop reads CASSFRDGASPGYEQYF. The CDR3 nucleotides are TGTGCCAGTAGTTTCCGAGACGGGGCCTCCCCAGGCTACGAGCAGTACTTC. This rearrangement joins TRBV19 to TRBJ2-7, with D perhaps being TRBD1 or TRBD2 (5 bases each). The length of the CDR3 is 17 residues. Germline-derived CDR1 and CDR2 are LNHDA and SQIVND (reference sequence). Trimming left V 5 bases short and J 3 bases short, with 23 bases between.

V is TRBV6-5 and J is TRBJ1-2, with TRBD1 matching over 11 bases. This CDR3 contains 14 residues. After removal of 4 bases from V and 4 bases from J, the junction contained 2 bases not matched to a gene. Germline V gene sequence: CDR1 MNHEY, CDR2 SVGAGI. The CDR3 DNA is TGTGCCAGCAGTTCGGACAGGGGGCTCTATGGCTACACCTTC. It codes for CASSSDRGLYGYTF.

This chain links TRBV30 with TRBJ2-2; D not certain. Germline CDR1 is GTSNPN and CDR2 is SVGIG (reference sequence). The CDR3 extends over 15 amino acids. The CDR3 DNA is TGTGGATGCCGACAAGGGATGATGAACACCGGGGAGCTGTTTTTT. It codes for CGCRQGMMNTGELFF.

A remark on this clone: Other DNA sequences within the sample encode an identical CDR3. The CDR3 DNA sequence: TGCGCCAGCAGCTTGGATAGGGGGAATCAGCCCCAGCATTTT. The encoded protein is CASSLDRGNQPQHF. The genes are TRBV5-1 and TRBJ1-5; a weak D match, TRBD1 (6 bases). Germline values: CDR1 SGHRS, CDR2 YFSETQ. Trimming stripped 0 bases from V and 4 bases from J, with 8 bases between. This CDR3 spans 14 amino acids. Looking up the rest from reference TRBV5-1 and TRBJ1-5 gives the full variable domain: KAGVTQTPRYLIKTRGQQVTLSCSPISGHRSVSWYQQTPGQGLQFLFEYFSETQRNKGNFPGRFSGRQFSNSRSEMNVSTLELGDSALYLCASSLDRGNQPQHFGDGTRLSIL.

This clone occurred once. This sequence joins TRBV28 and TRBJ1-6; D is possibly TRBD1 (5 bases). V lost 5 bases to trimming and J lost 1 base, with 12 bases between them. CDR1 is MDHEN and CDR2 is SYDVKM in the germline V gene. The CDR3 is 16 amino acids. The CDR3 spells CASSGTVGSYNSPLHF. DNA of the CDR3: TGTGCCAGCAGTGGGACCGTGGGGTCCTATAATTCACCCCTCCACTTT.

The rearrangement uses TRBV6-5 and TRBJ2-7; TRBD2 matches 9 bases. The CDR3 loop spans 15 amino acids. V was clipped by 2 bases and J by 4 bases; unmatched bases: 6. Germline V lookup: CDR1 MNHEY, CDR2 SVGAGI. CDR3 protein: CASSYVAGDGYEQYF. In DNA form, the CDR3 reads TGTGCCAGCAGTTACGTAGCGGGAGATGGTTACGAGCAGTACTTC.

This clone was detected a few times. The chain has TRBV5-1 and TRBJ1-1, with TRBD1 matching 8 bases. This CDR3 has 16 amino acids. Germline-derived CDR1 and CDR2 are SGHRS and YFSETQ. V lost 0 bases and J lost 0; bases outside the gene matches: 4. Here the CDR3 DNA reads TGCGCCAGCAGCTTGGCAACCAGGGGGCTGAACACTGAAGCTTTCTTT. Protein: CASSLATRGLNTEAFF.

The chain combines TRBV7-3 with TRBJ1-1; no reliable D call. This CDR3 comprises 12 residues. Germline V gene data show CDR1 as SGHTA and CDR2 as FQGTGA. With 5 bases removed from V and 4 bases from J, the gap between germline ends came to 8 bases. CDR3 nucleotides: TGTGCCAGCAGCGAGGGCTCCACTGAAGCTTTCTTT. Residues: CASSEGSTEAFF.

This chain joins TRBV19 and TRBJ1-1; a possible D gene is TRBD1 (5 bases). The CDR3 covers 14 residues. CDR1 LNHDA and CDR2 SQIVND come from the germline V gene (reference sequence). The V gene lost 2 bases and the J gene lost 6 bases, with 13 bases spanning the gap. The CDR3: CASSILPGKSEAFF. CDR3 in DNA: TGTGCCAGTAGTATATTGCCAGGGAAGTCTGAAGCTTTCTTT.

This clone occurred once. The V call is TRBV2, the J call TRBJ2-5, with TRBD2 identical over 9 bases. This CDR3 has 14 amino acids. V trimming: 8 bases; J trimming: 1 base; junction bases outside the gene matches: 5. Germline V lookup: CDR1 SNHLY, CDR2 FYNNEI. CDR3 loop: CASLLREGQETQYF. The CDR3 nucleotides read TGTGCCAGCTTGTTGCGGGAGGGCCAAGAGACCCAGTACTTC.

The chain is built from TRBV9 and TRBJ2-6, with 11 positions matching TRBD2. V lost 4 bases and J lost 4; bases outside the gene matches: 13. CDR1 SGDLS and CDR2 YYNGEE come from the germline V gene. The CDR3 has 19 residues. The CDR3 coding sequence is TGTGCCAGCAGCCCCCGAGGTAGCGGGAGGGCCGCCGGGGCCAACGTCCTGACTTTC. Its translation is CASSPRGSGRAAGANVLTF.

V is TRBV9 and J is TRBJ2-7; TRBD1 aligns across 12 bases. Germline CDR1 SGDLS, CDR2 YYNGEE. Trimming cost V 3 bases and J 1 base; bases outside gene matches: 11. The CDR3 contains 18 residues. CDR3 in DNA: TGTGCCAGCAGCGCAAACCGGGACAGGGGGCACGAATCCTACGAGCAGTACTTC. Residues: CASSANRDRGHESYEQYF.

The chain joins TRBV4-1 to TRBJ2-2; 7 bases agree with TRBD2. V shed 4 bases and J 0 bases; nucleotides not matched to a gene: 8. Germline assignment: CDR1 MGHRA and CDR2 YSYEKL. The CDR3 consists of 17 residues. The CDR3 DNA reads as TGCGCCAGCAGCCCCCGAGGCGGGGGAACGAACACCGGGGAGCTGTTTTTT. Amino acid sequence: CASSPRGGGTNTGELFF.

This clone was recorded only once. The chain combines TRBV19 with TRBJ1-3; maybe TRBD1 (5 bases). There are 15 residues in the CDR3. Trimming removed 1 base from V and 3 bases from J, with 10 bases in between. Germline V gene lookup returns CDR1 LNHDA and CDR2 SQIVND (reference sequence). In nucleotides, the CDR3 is TGTGCCAGTAGTATAGGATCGGGGGATGGAAACACCATATATTTT. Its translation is CASSIGSGDGNTIYF.

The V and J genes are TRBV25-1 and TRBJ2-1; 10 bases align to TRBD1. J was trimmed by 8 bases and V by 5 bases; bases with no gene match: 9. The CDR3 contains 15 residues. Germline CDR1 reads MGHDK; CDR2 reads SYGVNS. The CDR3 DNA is TGTGCCAGCAGTCAACCGGGACAGGGGATCGATGAGCAGTTCTTC. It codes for CASSQPGQGIDEQFF.

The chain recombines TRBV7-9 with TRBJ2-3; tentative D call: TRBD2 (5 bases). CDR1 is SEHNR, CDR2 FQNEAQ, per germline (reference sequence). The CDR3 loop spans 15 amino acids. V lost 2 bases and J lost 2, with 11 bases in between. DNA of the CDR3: TGTGCCAGCAGCTTATGGGGAGACCTCACAGATACGCAGTATTTT. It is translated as CASSLWGDLTDTQYF.

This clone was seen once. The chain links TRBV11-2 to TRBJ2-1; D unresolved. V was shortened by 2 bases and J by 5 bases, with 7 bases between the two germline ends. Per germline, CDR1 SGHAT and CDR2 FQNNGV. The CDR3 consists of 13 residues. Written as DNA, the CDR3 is TGTGCCAGCAGCTTACTACAGAACAATGAGCAGTTCTTC. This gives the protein CASSLLQNNEQFF.

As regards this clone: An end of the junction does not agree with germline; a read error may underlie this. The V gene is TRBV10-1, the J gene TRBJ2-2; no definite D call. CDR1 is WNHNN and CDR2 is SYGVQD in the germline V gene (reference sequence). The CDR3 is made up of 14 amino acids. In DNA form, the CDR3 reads TGCGCCAGCAGTAAGTCGACGAGCACCGGGGAGCTGTTTTTT. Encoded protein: CASSKSTSTGELFF.

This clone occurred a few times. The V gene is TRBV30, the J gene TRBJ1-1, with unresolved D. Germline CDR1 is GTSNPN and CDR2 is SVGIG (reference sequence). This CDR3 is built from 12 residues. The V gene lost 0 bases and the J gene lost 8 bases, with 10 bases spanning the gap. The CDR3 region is CAWSVRDGEAFF. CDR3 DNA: TGTGCCTGGAGTGTACGGGATGGAGAAGCTTTCTTT. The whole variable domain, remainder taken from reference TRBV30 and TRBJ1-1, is SQTIHQWPATLVQPVGSPLSLECTVEGTSNPNLYWYRQAAGRGLQLLFYSVGIGQISSEVPQNLSASRPQDRQFILSSKKLLLSDSGFYLCAWSVRDGEAFFGQGTRLTVV.

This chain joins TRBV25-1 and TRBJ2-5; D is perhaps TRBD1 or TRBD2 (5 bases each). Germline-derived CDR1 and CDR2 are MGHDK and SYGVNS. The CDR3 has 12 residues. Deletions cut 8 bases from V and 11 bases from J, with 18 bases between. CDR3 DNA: TGTGCCAGCTCCCGGGAACCGGGACCTCAGTACTTC. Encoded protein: CASSREPGPQYF.

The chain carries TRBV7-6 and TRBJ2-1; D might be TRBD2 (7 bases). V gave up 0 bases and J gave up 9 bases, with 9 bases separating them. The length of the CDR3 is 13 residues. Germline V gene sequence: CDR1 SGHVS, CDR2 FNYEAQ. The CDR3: CASSLARGGEQFF. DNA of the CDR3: TGTGCCAGCAGCTTAGCGAGGGGGGGTGAGCAGTTCTTC.

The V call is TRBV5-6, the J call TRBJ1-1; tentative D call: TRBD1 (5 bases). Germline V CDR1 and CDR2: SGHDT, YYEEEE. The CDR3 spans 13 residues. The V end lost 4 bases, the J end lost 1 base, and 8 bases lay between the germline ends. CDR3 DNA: TGTGCCAGCAGCGGGACGGCGAACACTGAAGCTTTCTTT. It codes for CASSGTANTEAFF.